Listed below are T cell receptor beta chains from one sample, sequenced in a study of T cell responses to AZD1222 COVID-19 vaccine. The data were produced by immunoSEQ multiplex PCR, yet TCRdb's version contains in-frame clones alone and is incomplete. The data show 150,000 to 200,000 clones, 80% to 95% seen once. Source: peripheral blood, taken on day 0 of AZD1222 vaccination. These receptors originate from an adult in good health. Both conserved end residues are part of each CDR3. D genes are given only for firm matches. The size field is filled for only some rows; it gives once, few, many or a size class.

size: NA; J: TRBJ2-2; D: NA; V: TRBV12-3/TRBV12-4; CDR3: CASQGQNTGELFF; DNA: TGTGCCAGCCAGGGGCAGAACACCGGGGAGCTGTTTTTT
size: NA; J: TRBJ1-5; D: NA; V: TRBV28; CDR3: CASSTPFGPQHF; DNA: TGTGCCAGCAGTACCCCCTTTGGGCCCCAGCATTTT
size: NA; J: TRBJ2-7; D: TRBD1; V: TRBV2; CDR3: CASSDGTGAEQYF; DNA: TGTGCCAGCAGTGACGGGACAGGGGCCGAGCAGTACTTC
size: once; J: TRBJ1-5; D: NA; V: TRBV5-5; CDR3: CASSLDIGNQPQHF; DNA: TGTGCCAGCAGCTTGGATATTGGCAATCAGCCCCAGCATTTT
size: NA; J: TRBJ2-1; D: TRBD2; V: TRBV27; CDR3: CASSPIPQSGRSYNEQFF; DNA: TGTGCCAGCAGTCCAATCCCCCAAAGCGGGAGGTCTTACAATGAGCAGTTCTTC
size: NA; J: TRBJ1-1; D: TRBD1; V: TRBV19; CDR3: CATETGGNTEAFF; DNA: TGTGCCACCGAGACAGGGGGGAACACTGAAGCTTTCTTT
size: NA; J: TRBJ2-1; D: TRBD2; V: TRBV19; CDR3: CASSLGGSSYNEQFF; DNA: TGTGCCAGTTCTCTTGGCGGGAGCTCCTACAATGAGCAGTTCTTC
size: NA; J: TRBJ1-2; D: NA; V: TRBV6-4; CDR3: CASRTAGAWCGYTF; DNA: TGTGCCAGCAGGACCGCAGGGGCCTGGTGTGGCTACACCTTC
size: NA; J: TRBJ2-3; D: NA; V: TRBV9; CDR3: CASSVVGSTGTDTQYF; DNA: TGTGCCAGCAGCGTAGTCGGGTCTACTGGCACAGATACGCAGTATTTT
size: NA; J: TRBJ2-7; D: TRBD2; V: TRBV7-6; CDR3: CASSPRLAGYSGEQYF; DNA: TGTGCCAGCAGCCCACGACTAGCGGGATACTCGGGGGAGCAGTACTTC
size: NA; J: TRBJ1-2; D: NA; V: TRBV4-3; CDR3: CASSQDLGQGLMNYGYTF; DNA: TGCGCCAGCAGCCAAGATCTTGGGCAGGGGCTAATGAACTATGGCTACACCTTC
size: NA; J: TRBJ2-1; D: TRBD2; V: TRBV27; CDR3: CASKIAGLAGGPPSSNEQFF; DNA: TGTGCCAGCAAGATTGCGGGACTAGCGGGGGGGCCTCCCTCTTCTAATGAGCAGTTCTTC
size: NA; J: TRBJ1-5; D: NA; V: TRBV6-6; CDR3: CASSKNRDSNQPQHF; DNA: TGTGCCAGCAGTAAAAACAGGGATAGCAATCAGCCCCAGCATTTT
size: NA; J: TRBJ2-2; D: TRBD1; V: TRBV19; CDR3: CASLTGAGELFF; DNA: TGTGCCAGCCTAACAGGGGCCGGGGAGCTGTTTTTT
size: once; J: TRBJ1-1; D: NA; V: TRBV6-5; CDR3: CASSSSLLLQAFF; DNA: TGTGCCAGCAGTTCTTCACTGCTGCTTCAAGCTTTCTTT
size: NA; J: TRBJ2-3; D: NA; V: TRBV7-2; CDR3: CASSLAQGKHTQYF; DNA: TGTGCCAGCAGCTTAGCGCAGGGGAAGCATACGCAGTATTTT
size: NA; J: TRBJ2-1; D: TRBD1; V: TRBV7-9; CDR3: CASSLGRDRLNEQFF; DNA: TGTGCCAGCAGCTTAGGCCGGGACAGACTAAATGAGCAGTTCTTC
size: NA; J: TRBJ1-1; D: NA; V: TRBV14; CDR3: CASSPGQLKNTEAFF; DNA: TGTGCCAGCAGCCCAGGACAACTCAAGAACACTGAAGCTTTCTTT
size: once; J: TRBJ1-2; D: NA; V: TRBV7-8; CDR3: CASSLGGQTLPRENGYTF; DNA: TGTGCCAGCAGCTTAGGGGGGCAGACCTTACCCCGCGAGAATGGCTACACCTTC
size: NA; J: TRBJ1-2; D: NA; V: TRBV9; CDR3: CASSVGHRYTF; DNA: TGTGCCAGCAGCGTAGGGCACCGCTACACCTTC
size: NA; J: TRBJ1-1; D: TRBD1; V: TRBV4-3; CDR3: CASSRGRGLNTEAFF; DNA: TGCGCCAGCAGCCGGGGCAGGGGGCTGAACACTGAAGCTTTCTTT
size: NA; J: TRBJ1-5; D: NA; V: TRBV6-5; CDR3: CASSDRYSNQPQHF; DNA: TGTGCCAGCAGCGACAGATATAGCAATCAGCCCCAGCATTTT
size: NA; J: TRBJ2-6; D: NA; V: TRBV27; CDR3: CASSSESSGANVLTF; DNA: TGTGCCAGCAGCTCAGAAAGCTCTGGGGCCAACGTCCTGACTTTC
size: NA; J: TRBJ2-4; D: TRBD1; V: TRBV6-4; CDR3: CASIKERDRLTKNIQYF; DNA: TGTGCCAGCATCAAGGAACGGGACAGGTTGACCAAAAACATTCAGTACTTC
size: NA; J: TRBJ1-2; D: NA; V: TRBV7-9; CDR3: CASSLLKGRDGYTF; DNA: TGTGCCAGCAGCTTATTAAAAGGGAGGGATGGCTACACCTTC
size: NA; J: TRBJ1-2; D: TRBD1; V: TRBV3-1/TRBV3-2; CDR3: CASSQLPGTGVDGYTF; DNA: TGTGCCAGCAGCCAACTCCCTGGGACAGGGGTCGATGGCTACACCTTC
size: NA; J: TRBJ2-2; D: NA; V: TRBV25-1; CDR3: CASSGTYTGELFF; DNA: TGTGCCAGCAGCGGGACTTACACCGGGGAGCTGTTTTTT
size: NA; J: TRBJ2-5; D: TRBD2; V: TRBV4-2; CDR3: CASSQGLTGGSSSETQYF; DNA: TGTGCCAGCAGCCAAGGCTTAACGGGAGGATCGAGTTCGGAGACCCAGTACTTC
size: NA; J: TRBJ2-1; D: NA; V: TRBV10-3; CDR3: CAISRLGASSYNEQFF; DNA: TGTGCCATCAGTAGATTGGGCGCGAGCTCCTACAATGAGCAGTTCTTC
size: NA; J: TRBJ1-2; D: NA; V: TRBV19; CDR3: CASSTSGLNYGYTF; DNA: TGTGCCAGTAGCACCTCTGGGCTTAACTATGGCTACACCTTC
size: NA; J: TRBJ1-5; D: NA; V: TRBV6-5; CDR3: CASSRDTPFWPQHF; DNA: TGTGCCAGCAGTCGGGACACGCCGTTCTGGCCCCAGCATTTT
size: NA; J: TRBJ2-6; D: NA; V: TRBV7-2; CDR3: CASSLDSSGANVLTF; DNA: TGTGCCAGCAGCTTAGACAGCTCTGGGGCCAACGTCCTGACTTTC
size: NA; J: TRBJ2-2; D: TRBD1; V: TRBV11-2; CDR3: CASSLIPRGTGGTGELFF; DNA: TGTGCCAGCAGCTTAATCCCCCGCGGAACAGGGGGGACCGGGGAGCTGTTTTTT
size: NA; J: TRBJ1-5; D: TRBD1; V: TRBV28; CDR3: CASSYGQGTTQPQHF; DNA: TGTGCCAGCAGTTATGGACAGGGGACAACTCAGCCCCAGCATTTT
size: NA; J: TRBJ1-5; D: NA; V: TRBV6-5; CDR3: CASRRQINQPQHF; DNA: TGTGCCAGCAGGAGGCAGATCAATCAGCCCCAGCATTTT
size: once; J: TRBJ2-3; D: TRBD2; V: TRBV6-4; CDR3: CASTMGTSPRRTDTQYF; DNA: TGTGCCAGCACTATGGGGACTAGCCCCCGTCGCACAGATACGCAGTATTTT
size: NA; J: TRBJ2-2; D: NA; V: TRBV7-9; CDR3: CASRPLESGSRELFF; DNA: TGTGCCAGCAGGCCCCTAGAATCGGGGTCCAGGGAGCTGTTTTTT
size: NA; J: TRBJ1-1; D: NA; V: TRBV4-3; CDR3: CASSQDSYSGRSEAFF; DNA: TGCGCCAGCAGCCAAGATTCTTACAGCGGAAGATCTGAAGCTTTCTTT
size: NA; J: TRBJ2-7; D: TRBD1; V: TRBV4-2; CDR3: CASSQGQDSYEQYF; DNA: TGTGCCAGCAGCCAGGGACAGGACTCCTACGAGCAGTACTTC
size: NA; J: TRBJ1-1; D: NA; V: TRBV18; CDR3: CASSPTALNTEAFF; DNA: TGTGCCAGCTCCCCGACCGCCCTGAACACTGAAGCTTTCTTT
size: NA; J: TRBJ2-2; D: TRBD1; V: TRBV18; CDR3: CASSSRQGRTGELFF; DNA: TGTGCCAGCTCATCAAGACAGGGGAGGACCGGGGAGCTGTTTTTT
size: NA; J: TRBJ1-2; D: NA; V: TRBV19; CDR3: CATLSGTGIWYTF; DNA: TGTGCCACCCTCTCGGGCACGGGAATATGGTACACCTTC
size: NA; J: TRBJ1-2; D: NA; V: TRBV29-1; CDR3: CSVDRQGSSYGYTF; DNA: TGCAGCGTTGACCGCCAGGGCTCTAGCTATGGCTACACCTTC
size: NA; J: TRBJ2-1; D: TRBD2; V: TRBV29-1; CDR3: CSPLLAGFGEQFF; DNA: TGCAGCCCTCTGCTAGCGGGGTTTGGAGAGCAGTTCTTC
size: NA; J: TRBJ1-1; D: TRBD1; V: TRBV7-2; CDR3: CASSFNGDRGSTEAFF; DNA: TGTGCCAGCAGCTTTAACGGGGACAGGGGGAGTACTGAAGCTTTCTTT
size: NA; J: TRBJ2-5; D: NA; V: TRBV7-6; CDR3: CASSLGEGGTQYF; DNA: TGTGCCAGCAGCTTAGGGGAGGGGGGGACCCAGTACTTC
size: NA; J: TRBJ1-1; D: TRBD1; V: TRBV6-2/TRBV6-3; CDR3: CASSERQGLNTEAFF; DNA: TGTGCCAGCAGTGAGAGACAGGGATTGAACACTGAAGCTTTCTTT
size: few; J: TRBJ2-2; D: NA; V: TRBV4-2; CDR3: CASSQGVQNTGELFF; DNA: TGTGCCAGCAGCCAAGGGGTGCAGAACACCGGGGAGCTGTTTTTT
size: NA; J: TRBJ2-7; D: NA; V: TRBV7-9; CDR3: CASSFTGTYEQYF; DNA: TGTGCCAGCAGCTTTACAGGTACCTACGAGCAGTACTTC
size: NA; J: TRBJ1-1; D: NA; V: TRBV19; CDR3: CASSIGGGMNTEAFF; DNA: TGTGCCAGTAGTATCGGGGGAGGGATGAACACTGAAGCTTTCTTT
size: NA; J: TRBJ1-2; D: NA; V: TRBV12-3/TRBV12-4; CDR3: CASSPSYGYTF; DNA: TGTGCCAGCAGTCCCAGCTATGGCTACACCTTC
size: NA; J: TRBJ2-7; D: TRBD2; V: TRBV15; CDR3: CATSSARSGDLYEQYF; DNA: TGTGCCACCAGCTCAGCGAGGAGCGGGGACCTCTACGAGCAGTACTTC
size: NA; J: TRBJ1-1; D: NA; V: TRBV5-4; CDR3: CASSRIQGEAFF; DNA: TGTGCCAGCAGCCGTATTCAGGGGGAAGCTTTCTTT
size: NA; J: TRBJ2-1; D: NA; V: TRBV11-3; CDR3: CASSLEGAGGRNEQFF; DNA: TGTGCCAGCAGCTTAGAGGGGGCCGGGGGACGGAATGAGCAGTTCTTC
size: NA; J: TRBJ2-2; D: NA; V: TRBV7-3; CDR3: CASSLIRGKQGTGELFF; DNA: TGTGCCAGCAGCTTGATACGGGGTAAACAGGGCACCGGGGAGCTGTTTTTT
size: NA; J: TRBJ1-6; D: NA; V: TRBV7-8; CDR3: CASTLTGQNSYNSPLHF; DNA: TGTGCCAGCACCCTAACTGGACAGAACTCCTATAATTCACCCCTCCACTTT
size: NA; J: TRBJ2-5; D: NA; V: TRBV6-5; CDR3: CASNSRGLSGETQYF; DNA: TGTGCCAGCAACTCCCGTGGGCTTTCTGGGGAGACCCAGTACTTC
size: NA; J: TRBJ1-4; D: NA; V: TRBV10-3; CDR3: CAISEGRGNEKLFF; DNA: TGTGCCATCAGTGAGGGCAGGGGTAATGAAAAACTGTTTTTT